This TCR beta chain originates from a study of CD8+CD57+ T cells in acquired aplastic anemia. About the study: Recorded DNA amounts for sorted CD4+ and CD8+ cells had an average of around 3.4 ug. Average CD4+ read depth in healthy donors was about 10.8 million reads.

This clonotype was seen at least ten times. Its specificity is unknown. V dropped 3 bases and J dropped 0 bases, with 6 bases sitting between them. Germline V CDR1 and CDR2: SNHLY, FYNNEI. The CDR3 loop spans 14 amino acids. Profiling of TCR beta VDJ combinations and CDR3 sequences used genomic DNA as template. Via MiXCR, TCRdb re-called the reads, giving one row per CDR3 protein. The sample contains around 170,000 distinct CDR3 sequences, 63% of which appear only once. The study, taken as a whole, reports: Any difference that existed in CD8+ Simpson's diversity between patients and controls was not significant.

The TCR originated in a human donor in good health. The chain couples TRBV2 to TRBJ2-1; D gene uncertain. The sequenced material came from sorted CD4+, CD8+, or CD8+CD57+ T cells (not recorded which) from PBMCs. The CDR3 sequence is CASSEVSSYNEQFF. The CDR3, as DNA: TGTGCCAGCAGTGAGGTTAGCTCCTACAATGAGCAGTTCTTC.